This passage covers 21 T cell receptor beta chains from one sample sequenced in a study of T cells in women clearing cervical HPV infection. Using immunoSEQ multiplex PCR, the repertoire was profiled, and TCRdb retains in-frame clones only, with some absent. The table for this sample gives some 46,000 clones. The sample consisted of blood buffy coat. The receptors come from a woman aged 18 to 75 with a cervical HPV16 infection that either progressed to CIN3+ or cleared (not recorded which).

Remarks on this clone: The read terminates 3 residues before the CDR3 end, so the remaining end is supplied by the germline J gene. V and J are TRBV7-2 and TRBJ2-7; 8 bases fit TRBD2. The V gene's germline CDR1 is SGHTA and CDR2 FQGNSA. The CDR3 runs 14 residues. Trimming cost V 3 bases and J 4 bases; bases outside gene matches: 5. Partial CDR3 DNA: TGTGCCAGCAGCTTGATCGGGGGGGAATACGAG. Translation gives CASSLIGGEYE. The CDR3 reads in full as CASSLIGGEYEQYF.

Worth noting for this clone: The read terminates 3 residues before the CDR3 end, so the remaining end is supplied by the germline J gene. The chain recombines TRBV18 with TRBJ1-1, with 9 bases fitting TRBD1. CDR1 is KGHSH, CDR2 LQKENI, per germline. This CDR3 has 12 amino acids. The covered CDR3 bases are TGTGCCAGCTCACCACGACAGGGGGTA. It specifies CASSPRQGV. The whole CDR3 sequence is CASSPRQGVAFF.

The CDR3 loop is CASSLWTSRRHDYTF. The sequenced CDR3 bases are TGTGCCAGCAGCTTATGGACTAGTCGCCGTCACGAC. The rearrangement links TRBV7-9 to TRBJ1-2, with unresolved D. The read halts 3 residues ahead of the CDR3 end, with the missing end drawn from the germline J gene. The CDR3 has 15 amino acids. Germline CDR1 reads SEHNR; CDR2 reads FQNEAQ (reference sequence).

Points on this clone: An end of the junction does not agree with germline; a read error may underlie this. The CDR3 extends 3 residues past the end of the read, so its final part is completed from the germline J gene. The sample contains more than one DNA sequence encoding this CDR3. The rearrangement joins TRBV30 to TRBJ1-3; D ambiguous. The germline V gene has CDR1 GTSNPN and CDR2 SVGIG (reference sequence). This CDR3 contains 13 residues. The CDR3 sequence: CAWSQVAGNTIYF. The CDR3 bases that were read are TGTGCCTGGAGTCAGGTGGCGGGAAACACA.

Turning to this clone: The CDR3 extends 3 residues past the end of the read, so its final part is completed from the germline J gene. The V and J genes are TRBV19 and TRBJ2-1; 7 nucleotides agree with TRBD2. Germline assignment: CDR1 LNHDA and CDR2 SQIVND (reference sequence). This CDR3 has 16 amino acids. Trimming removed 2 bases from V and 3 bases from J; junction bases left unmatched: 7. The sequenced CDR3 bases are TGTGCCAGTAGTATATCCGCGGGGGAGGTCTACAATGAG. Its protein is CASSISAGEVYNE. The CDR3 in full is CASSISAGEVYNEQFF. The complete variable domain, with remaining parts taken from reference TRBV19 and TRBJ2-1, reads DGGITQSPKYLFRKEGQNVTLSCEQNLNHDAMYWYRQDPGQGLRLIYYSQIVNDFQKGDIAEGYSVSREKKESFPLTVTSAQKNPTAFYLCASSISAGEVYNEQFFGPGTRLTVL.

Of note for this clone: The read comes to an end 3 residues before the CDR3 does, leaving the germline J gene to fill in the end. V and J are TRBV18 and TRBJ2-7; TRBD1 aligns across 11 bases. Germline values: CDR1 KGHSH, CDR2 LQKENI. Trimming at V came to 6 bases and at J to 5 bases, leaving 6 bases not matched to a gene. The CDR3 consists of 14 residues. CDR3: CASSGQGAWDEQYF. The CDR3 DNA, read in part, is TGTGCCAGCTCCGGACAGGGGGCGTGGGACGAG.

With regard to this clone: The read stops 3 residues short of the end of the CDR3; the missing end is completed from the germline J gene. The chain combines TRBV12-3 or TRBV12-4 with TRBJ2-7; 7 nucleotides align to TRBD1. This CDR3 has 14 residues. V dropped 7 bases and J dropped 0; count of bases not matched to a gene: 6. The CDR3 sequence: CASNQGGPSYEQYF. CDR3 DNA, as far as it was read: TGTGCCAGCAATCAAGGGGGCCCCTCCTACGAG.

As to this clone: The read terminates 3 residues before the CDR3 end, so the remaining end is supplied by the germline J gene. The chain links TRBV13 to TRBJ2-1; 11 bases map to TRBD2. The CDR3 runs 15 residues. V shed 4 bases, J shed 4 bases, and the junction held 3 bases outside the gene matches. Germline CDR1 PRHDT, CDR2 FYEKMQ (reference sequence). This CDR3 is CASSYGTSGYNEQFF. The sequenced CDR3 bases are TGTGCCAGCAGCTACGGGACTAGCGGTTACAATGAG.

To note about this clone: The read is 3 residues too short to cover the CDR3 end, so that end is filled in from the germline J gene. The V and J genes are TRBV2 and TRBJ2-5; 8 bases fit TRBD1. V trimming: 8 bases; J trimming: 4 bases; junction bases outside the gene matches: 15. Germline CDR1 is SNHLY and CDR2 is FYNNEI. This CDR3 contains 16 residues. The DNA read from the CDR3 is TGTGCCAGCCGTTCCGCAGTGACAGGGGCGGGAGAGACC. Protein: CASRSAVTGAGET. The full CDR3 protein reads CASRSAVTGAGETQYF.

Comments on this clone: The read finishes 3 residues shy of the CDR3 end, and the germline J gene is used to complete it. The J gene is TRBJ1-4, the V gene TRBV6-2 or TRBV6-3; TRBD1 is a possible D gene (6 bases). CDR3 length equals 13 residues. CDR1 MNHEY and CDR2 SVGEGT come from the germline V gene. Trimming took 7 bases from V and 8 from J, leaving 14 bases between them. The CDR3 region is CASTWGLQEKLFF. The covered CDR3 bases are TGTGCCAGCACCTGGGGGCTTCAGGAAAAA.

A note on this clone: The read ends 3 residues shy of where the CDR3 ends; the end is completed using the germline J gene. The V call is TRBV6-2 or TRBV6-3, the J call TRBJ2-7; the D gene is possibly TRBD2 (6 bases). V lost 6 bases to trimming and J lost 1 base, with 19 bases between them. CDR3 size: 16 residues. CDR1 MNHEY and CDR2 SVGEGT come from the germline V gene. The CDR3 bases that were read are TGTGCCAGCAGCTCCTCGGGGGTTGGAGATTCCTACGAG. Encoded protein: CASSSSGVGDSYE. The complete CDR3 protein is CASSSSGVGDSYEQYF.

Concerning this clone itself: The read halts 3 residues ahead of the CDR3 end, with the missing end drawn from the germline J gene. The genes are TRBV7-3 and TRBJ2-5, with 11 bases fitting TRBD2. This CDR3 is 17 amino acids long. The V gene end was trimmed by 5 bases and the J gene end by 1 base; junction bases not matched to a gene: 9. From germline, CDR1 is SGHTA and CDR2 FQGTGA. Incomplete CDR3 DNA: TGTGCCAGCAGCCGATGGGCTAGCGGGAGGCCCCAAGAGACC. Translating it yields CASSRWASGRPQET. The full CDR3 protein is CASSRWASGRPQETQYF.

About this clone itself: The read comes to an end 3 residues before the CDR3 does, leaving the germline J gene to fill in the end. The gene calls are TRBV19 and TRBJ1-4; maybe TRBD1 (6 bases). V lost 3 bases and J 0 bases, leaving 20 bases between the germline ends. Germline values: CDR1 LNHDA, CDR2 SQIVND (reference sequence). This CDR3 has 19 amino acids. CDR3 sequence: CASSIGWGRFFATNEKLFF. The CDR3 DNA, read in part, is TGTGCCAGTAGTATCGGGTGGGGGCGTTTTTTTGCAACTAATGAAAAA.

For this clone: From the germline J gene comes the end of the CDR3, since the read stops 3 residues before it. This chain connects TRBV29-1 to TRBJ1-1; no clear D. Per germline, CDR1 SQVTM and CDR2 ANQGSEA. This CDR3 comprises 14 residues. With 4 bases removed from V and 4 bases from J, the gap between germline ends came to 16 bases. The CDR3 is CSVGARTGSTEAFF. The part of the CDR3 DNA that was read is TGCAGCGTTGGCGCCAGGACGGGGAGCACTGAA.

To note about this clone: The CDR3 is cut off 3 residues early in the read; its end comes from the germline J gene. The chain recombines TRBV5-6 with TRBJ1-1, with a tentative D call TRBD1 (5 bases). V was cut by 1 base and J by 3 bases, with 13 bases left in between. This CDR3 comprises 15 residues. Germline CDR1 is SGHDT and CDR2 is YYEEEE. The CDR3 region is CASSLSGGIYTEAFF. The part of the CDR3 DNA that was read is TGTGCCAGCAGCTTGTCCGGGGGGATCTACACTGAA. Drawing the rest from reference TRBV5-6 and TRBJ1-1, the complete variable domain is DAGVTQSPTHLIKTRGQQVTLRCSPKSGHDTVSWYQQALGQGPQFIFQYYEEEERQRGNFPDRFSGHQFPNYSSELNVNALLLGDSALYLCASSLSGGIYTEAFFGQGTRLTVV.

In the case of this clone: The read ends 3 residues before the CDR3 terminus; that terminus is restored from the germline J gene. The rearrangement links TRBV7-3 to TRBJ2-3, with D perhaps matching TRBD2 (5 bases). Germline assignment: CDR1 SGHTA and CDR2 FQGTGA. V was pared by 3 bases and J by 6 bases, with 10 bases between. The CDR3 runs 13 residues. The sequenced part of the CDR3 DNA is TGTGCCAGCAGCTTGGCGGGCGGGGATACG. Residues: CASSLAGGDT. The CDR3 as a whole reads CASSLAGGDTQYF.

The part of the CDR3 DNA that was read is TGTGCCAGCAGCTTAGGGGGGGAAACCTACGAG. It translates to CASSLGGETYE. From start to end, the CDR3 is CASSLGGETYEQYF. The chain recombines TRBV7-8 with TRBJ2-7; maybe TRBD2 (6 bases). The DNA ends 3 residues before the CDR3 does, and the rest of the CDR3 is filled in from the germline J gene. The V end lost 1 base, the J end lost 2 bases, and 9 bases lay between the germline ends. CDR1 is SGHVS, CDR2 FQNEAQ, per germline. The CDR3 has 14 amino acids.

A word on this clone: The sequence runs out 3 residues before the end of the CDR3; the remainder is reconstructed from the germline J gene. This rearrangement joins TRBV5-1 to TRBJ2-3, with 9 bases aligning to TRBD2. The ends lost 0 bases at V and 1 base at J; junction bases unmatched: 15. The V gene's germline CDR1 is SGHRS and CDR2 YFSETQ. CDR3 length: 20 residues. The chain's CDR3 is CASSLDPHAGGRKGTDTQYF. CDR3 DNA, as far as it was read: TGCGCCAGCAGCTTGGACCCGCACGCGGGGGGGAGAAAGGGCACAGATACG.

Worth noting for this clone: With the read ending 3 residues before the CDR3 end, the germline J gene is used to fill in that end. The chain is built from TRBV28 and TRBJ2-6, with 7 bases aligning to TRBD1. This CDR3 contains 17 residues. Germline CDR1 is MDHEN and CDR2 is SYDVKM. V lost 3 bases to trimming and J lost 4 bases; unmatched junction nucleotides: 9. CDR3 amino acids: CASSFAPGTVGANVLTF. The CDR3 bases that were read are TGTGCCAGCAGTTTTGCGCCCGGGACAGTAGGGGCCAACGTC.

For this clone: Coverage ceases 3 residues before the CDR3 finishes, and the germline J gene fills in the end. The gene calls are TRBV12-3 or TRBV12-4 and TRBJ2-1, with D maybe TRBD1 (7 bases). V was clipped by 8 bases and J by 4 bases, with 21 bases between them. The CDR3 is 16 residues long. The chain's CDR3 is CASGTRTGGTYNEQFF. The sequenced CDR3 bases are TGTGCCAGCGGAACACGGACAGGTGGGACTTACAATGAG.

Notes on this clone: The missing CDR3 end, 3 residues past where the read stops, is filled in from the germline J gene. The rearrangement uses TRBV18 and TRBJ1-4, with D perhaps matching TRBD1 (5 bases). CDR1 KGHSH and CDR2 LQKENI come from the germline V gene. This CDR3 is 18 amino acids long. The part of the CDR3 DNA that was read is TGTGCCAGCTCACCAATGTATTCCAGGGCTGGTGGGGCCAACGTA. It yields the protein CASSPMYSRAGGANV. The entire CDR3 reads CASSPMYSRAGGANVLFF.